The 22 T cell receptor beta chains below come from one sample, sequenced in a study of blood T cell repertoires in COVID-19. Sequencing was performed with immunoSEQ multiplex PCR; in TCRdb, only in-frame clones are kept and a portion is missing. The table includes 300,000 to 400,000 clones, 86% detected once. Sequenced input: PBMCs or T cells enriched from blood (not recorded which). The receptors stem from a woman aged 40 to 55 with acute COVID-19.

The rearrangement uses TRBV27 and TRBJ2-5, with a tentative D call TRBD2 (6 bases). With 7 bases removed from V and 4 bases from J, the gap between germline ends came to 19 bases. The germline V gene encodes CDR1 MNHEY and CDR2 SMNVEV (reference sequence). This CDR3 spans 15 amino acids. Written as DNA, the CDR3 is TGTGCCAGCAAAAATCCGGGACTCGGAGGAGAGACCCAGTACTTC. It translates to CASKNPGLGGETQYF.

CDR3 sequence (DNA): TGTGCTAGTGGTTTGTTTGCGGGGGTTGAGCAGTTCTTC. Translation gives CASGLFAGVEQFF. The chain couples TRBV12-5 to TRBJ2-1; 7 bases map to TRBD2. Trimming at V came to 2 bases and at J to 9 bases, leaving 4 bases not matched to a gene. Per germline, CDR1 LGHNT and CDR2 FRNRAP. The CDR3 sequence is 13 residues long.

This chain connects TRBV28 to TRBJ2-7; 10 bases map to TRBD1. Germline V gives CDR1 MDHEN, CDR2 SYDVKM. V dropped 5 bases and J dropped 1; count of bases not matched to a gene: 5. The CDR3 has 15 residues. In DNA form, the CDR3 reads TGTGCCAGCAGTAGGGTGGGACAGGGGTCCTACGAGCAGTACTTC. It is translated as CASSRVGQGSYEQYF.

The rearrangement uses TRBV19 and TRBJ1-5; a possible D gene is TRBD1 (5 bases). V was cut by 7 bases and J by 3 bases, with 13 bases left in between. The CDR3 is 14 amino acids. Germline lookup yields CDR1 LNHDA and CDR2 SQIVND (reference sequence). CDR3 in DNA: TGTGCCAGTACCTCCGACAGATTCAATCAGCCCCAGCATTTT. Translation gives CASTSDRFNQPQHF.

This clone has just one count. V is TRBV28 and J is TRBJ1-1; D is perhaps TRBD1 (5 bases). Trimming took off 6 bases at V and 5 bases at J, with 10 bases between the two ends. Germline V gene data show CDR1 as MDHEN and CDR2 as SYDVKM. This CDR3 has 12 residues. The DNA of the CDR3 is TGTGCCAGCAGCATTGGGGGGACTGAAGCTTTCTTT. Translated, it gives CASSIGGTEAFF.

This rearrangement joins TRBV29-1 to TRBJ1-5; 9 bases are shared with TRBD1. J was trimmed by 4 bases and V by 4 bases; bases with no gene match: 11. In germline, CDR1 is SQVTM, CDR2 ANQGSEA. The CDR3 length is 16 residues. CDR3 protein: CSVAGTGMDPNQPQHF. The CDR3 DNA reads TGCAGCGTTGCCGGGACAGGGATGGACCCTAATCAGCCCCAGCATTTT.

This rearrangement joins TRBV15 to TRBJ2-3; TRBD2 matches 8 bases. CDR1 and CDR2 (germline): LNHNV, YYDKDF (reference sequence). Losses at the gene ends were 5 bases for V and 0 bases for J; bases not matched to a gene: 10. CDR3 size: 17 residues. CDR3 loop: CATSRRRLATSTDTQYF. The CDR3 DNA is TGTGCCACCAGCCGACGGAGACTAGCGACTAGCACAGATACGCAGTATTTT.

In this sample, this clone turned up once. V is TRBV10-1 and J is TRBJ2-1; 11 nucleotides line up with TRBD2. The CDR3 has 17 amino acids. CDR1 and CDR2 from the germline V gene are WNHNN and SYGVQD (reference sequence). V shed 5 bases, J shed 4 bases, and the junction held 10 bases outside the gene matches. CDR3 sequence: CASSRKLAGVSYNEQFF. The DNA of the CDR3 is TGCGCCAGCAGTAGGAAACTAGCGGGGGTATCTTACAATGAGCAGTTCTTC.

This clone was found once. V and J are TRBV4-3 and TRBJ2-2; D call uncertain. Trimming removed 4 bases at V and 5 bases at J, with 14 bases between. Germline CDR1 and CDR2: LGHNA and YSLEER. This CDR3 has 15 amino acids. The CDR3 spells CASSLAAVATGELFF. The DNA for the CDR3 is TGCGCCAGCAGCCTCGCCGCGGTCGCAACCGGGGAGCTGTTTTTT.

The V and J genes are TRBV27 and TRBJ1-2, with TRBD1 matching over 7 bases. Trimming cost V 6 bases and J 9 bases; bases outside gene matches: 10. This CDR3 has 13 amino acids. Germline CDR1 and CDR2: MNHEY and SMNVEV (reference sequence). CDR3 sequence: CASRAQGTASYTF. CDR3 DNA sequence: TGTGCCAGCAGAGCACAGGGGACAGCAAGCTACACCTTC.

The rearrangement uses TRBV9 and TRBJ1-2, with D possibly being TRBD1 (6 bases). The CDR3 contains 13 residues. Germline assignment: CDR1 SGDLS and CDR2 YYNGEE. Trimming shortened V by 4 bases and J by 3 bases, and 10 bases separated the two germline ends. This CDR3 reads CASSSTGHYGYTF. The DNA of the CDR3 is TGTGCCAGCAGCAGTACAGGGCACTATGGCTACACCTTC.

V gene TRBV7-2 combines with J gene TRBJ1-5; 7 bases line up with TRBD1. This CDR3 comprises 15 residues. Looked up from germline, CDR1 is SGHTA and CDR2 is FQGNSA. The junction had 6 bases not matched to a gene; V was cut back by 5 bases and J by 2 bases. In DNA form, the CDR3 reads TGTGCCAGCAGCCGCCAGGGGGATGGCAATCAGCCCCAGCATTTT. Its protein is CASSRQGDGNQPQHF.

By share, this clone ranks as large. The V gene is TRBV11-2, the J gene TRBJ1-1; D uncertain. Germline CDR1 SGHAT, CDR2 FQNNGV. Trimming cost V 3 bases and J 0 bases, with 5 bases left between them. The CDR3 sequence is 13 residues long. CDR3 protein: CASSFILNTEAFF. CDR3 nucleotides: TGTGCCAGCAGCTTTATTTTGAACACTGAAGCTTTCTTT.

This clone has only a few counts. The CDR3 loop is CASSPPAGPYEQYF. The CDR3 region has the DNA TGTGCCAGCTCACCACCGGCGGGTCCCTACGAGCAGTACTTC. The chain is built from TRBV18 and TRBJ2-7, with a tentative D call TRBD2 (5 bases). CDR3 size: 14 residues. V was pared by 0 bases and J by 2 bases, with 8 bases between. The germline gives CDR1 KGHSH, CDR2 LQKENI.

CDR3 sequence reads: CASRLQGSTEAFF. The CDR3 region has the DNA TGTGCCAGCAGGTTACAGGGGAGCACTGAAGCTTTCTTT. The chain couples TRBV2 to TRBJ1-1, with TRBD1 matching over 7 bases. Trimming cost V 6 bases and J 4 bases; bases outside gene matches: 5. The CDR3 is made up of 13 amino acids. Germline V gives CDR1 SNHLY, CDR2 FYNNEI.

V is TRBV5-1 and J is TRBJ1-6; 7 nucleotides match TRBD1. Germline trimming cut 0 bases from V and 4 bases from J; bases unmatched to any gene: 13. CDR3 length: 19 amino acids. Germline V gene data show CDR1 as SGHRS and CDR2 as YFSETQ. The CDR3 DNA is TGCGCCAGCAGCTTGGGCGAGATGAACAGGGGCCAATATAATTCACCCCTCCACTTT. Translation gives CASSLGEMNRGQYNSPLHF. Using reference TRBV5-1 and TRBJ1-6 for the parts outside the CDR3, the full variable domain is KAGVTQTPRYLIKTRGQQVTLSCSPISGHRSVSWYQQTPGQGLQFLFEYFSETQRNKGNFPGRFSGRQFSNSRSEMNVSTLELGDSALYLCASSLGEMNRGQYNSPLHFGNGTRLTVT.

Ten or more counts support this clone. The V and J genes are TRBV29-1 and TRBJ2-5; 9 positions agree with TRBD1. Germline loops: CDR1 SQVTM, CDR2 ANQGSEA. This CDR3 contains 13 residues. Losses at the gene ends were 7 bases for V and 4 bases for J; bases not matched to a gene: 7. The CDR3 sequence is CSGKPGQGETQYF. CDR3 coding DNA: TGCAGCGGGAAGCCGGGACAGGGAGAGACCCAGTACTTC. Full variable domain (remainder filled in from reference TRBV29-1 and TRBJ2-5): SAVISQKPSRDICQRGTSLTIQCQVDSQVTMMFWYRQQPGQSLTLIATANQGSEATYESGFVIDKFPISRPNLTFSTLTVSNMSPEDSSIYLCSGKPGQGETQYFGPGTRLLVL.

This CDR3 is CASSFRRSRLGNSPLHF. CDR3 bases: TGTGCCAGCAGCTTTAGGAGATCTAGGCTTGGTAATTCACCCCTCCACTTT. The genes are TRBV7-2 and TRBJ1-6; no definite D call. The CDR3 is 17 amino acids. Germline V gene data show CDR1 as SGHTA and CDR2 as FQGNSA. V was trimmed by 3 bases and J by 6 bases, leaving 18 bases between them.

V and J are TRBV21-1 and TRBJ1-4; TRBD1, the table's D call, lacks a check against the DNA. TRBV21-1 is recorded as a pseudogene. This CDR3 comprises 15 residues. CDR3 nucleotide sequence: TGTGCCAGCAGCACAGGGTCAGTGACTAATGAAAAACTGTTTTTT. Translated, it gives CASSTGSVTNEKLFF.

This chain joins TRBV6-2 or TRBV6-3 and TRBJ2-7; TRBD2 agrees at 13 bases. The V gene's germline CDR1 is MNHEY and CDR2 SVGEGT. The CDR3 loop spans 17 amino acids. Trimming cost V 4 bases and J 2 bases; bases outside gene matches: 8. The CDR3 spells CASSSATSGRHTYEQYF. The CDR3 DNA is TGTGCCAGCAGTTCGGCGACTAGCGGGAGGCATACCTACGAGCAGTACTTC.

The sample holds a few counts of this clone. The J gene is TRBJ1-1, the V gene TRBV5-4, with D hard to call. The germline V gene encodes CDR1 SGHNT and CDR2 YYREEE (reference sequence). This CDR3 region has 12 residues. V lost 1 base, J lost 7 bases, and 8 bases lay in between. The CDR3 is CASSLSGIEAFF. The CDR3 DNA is TGTGCCAGCAGCTTGTCGGGGATTGAAGCTTTCTTT.

CDR3 in amino acids: CASKDRDGEKLFF. The DNA for the CDR3 is TGTGCCAGCAAGGACAGGGACGGTGAAAAACTGTTTTTT. The chain is built from TRBV6-5 and TRBJ1-4; TRBD1 agrees at 8 bases. J was trimmed by 7 bases and V by 7 bases; bases with no gene match: 5. There are 13 residues in the CDR3. CDR1 is MNHEY and CDR2 is SVGAGI in the germline V gene.